Shown below are 15 T cell receptor beta chains from a single sample sequenced in a study of T-cell reconstitution after alpha-beta-depleted transplantation in children (TCRdb year 2016). The protocol used for the library was PCR. The sequencer was an Illumina HiSeq 2500. To normalize quantification of the TCRbeta repertoire, the TCR libraries were built with molecular barcoding that relied on unique molecular identifiers. The raw public data were reprocessed by TCRdb itself: fastp quality trimming at Q25, MiXCR clonotype calling, in-frame beta chains only. Every CDR3 protein is listed once, alongside the most common genes and DNA of its rows. This sample gives about 260,000 distinct CDR3 sequences in total; approximately 10% of them show up just once. Jointly, the top ten make up 23% of the sample. The sample's treatment or condition label, decoded: allogeneic hematopoietic cell transplantation with graft depleted of TCRalphabeta T cells and CD19 B cells.

The material was peripheral blood, obtained 180 days after TCRalphabeta/CD19-depleted stem cell transplant. The receptors here all came from a male patient aged 2-9 years who had a stem cell transplant for chronic granulomatous disease, so the T cells may come from the graft donor.

The table lists this clonotype with many counts. The rearrangement uses TRBV6-1 and TRBJ2-7, with TRBD2 matching 7 bases. The J segment lost 2 bases and the V segment lost 6 bases, leaving 10 bases of the junction unmatched. Germline V gives CDR1 MNHNS, CDR2 SASEGT. This CDR3 region has 15 residues. The CDR3 loop is CASSPPASGTYEQYF. CDR3 DNA: TGTGCCAGCAGCCCCCCGGCTAGCGGAACCTACGAGCAGTACTTC.

This clonotype was observed at least ten times. This sequence joins TRBV3-1 and TRBJ2-5; D perhaps matches TRBD2 (5 bases). Germline-derived CDR1 and CDR2 are LGHDT and YNNKEL (reference sequence). There are 13 residues in the CDR3. V gave up 5 bases and J gave up 5 bases, with 12 bases separating them. The CDR3: CASSISRGETQYF. The CDR3 DNA sequence: TGTGCCAGCAGCATATCCAGAGGGGAGACCCAGTACTTC.

This clonotype occurred many times. This chain uses TRBV12-3 or TRBV12-4 with TRBJ2-1, with D perhaps matching TRBD1 (6 bases). CDR3 length: 17 residues. Trimming left V 6 bases short and J 7 bases short, with 25 bases between. CDR3 sequence reads: CASSTRTVAPPRNEQFF. CDR3 coding DNA: TGTGCCAGCAGCACCCGGACAGTAGCACCCCCCCGTAATGAGCAGTTCTTC.

This clonotype came up many times. The chain links TRBV7-9 to TRBJ2-1, with 12 bases lining up with TRBD2. V lost 8 bases, J lost 9 bases, and 8 bases stayed unmatched. The V gene's germline CDR1 is SEHNR and CDR2 FQNEAQ (reference sequence). This CDR3 comprises 14 residues. CDR3 amino acids: CASGRLAGEPEQFF. In nucleotides, the CDR3 is TGTGCCAGCGGAAGACTAGCGGGAGAACCTGAGCAGTTCTTC.

In this sample, this clonotype turned up many times. The genes are TRBV27 and TRBJ2-7; D may be TRBD2 (6 bases). This CDR3 is built from 15 residues. The V end lost 6 bases, the J end lost 5 bases, and 20 bases lay between the germline ends. Germline loops: CDR1 MNHEY, CDR2 SMNVEV (reference sequence). Written as DNA, the CDR3 is TGTGCCAGCAGCCCGCCGGCAGGGAGGCGCAACGAGCAGTACTTC. Protein: CASSPPAGRRNEQYF.

Many counts were recorded for this clonotype. This sequence joins TRBV12-3 or TRBV12-4 and TRBJ2-1, with 9 bases identical to TRBD1. CDR3 length: 17 amino acids. With 6 bases clipped from V and 5 bases from J, the junction kept 14 bases outside the gene matches. This chain's CDR3 is CASSQGQGSSTDNEQFF. Written as DNA, the CDR3 is TGTGCCAGCAGCCAGGGACAGGGATCATCGACCGACAATGAGCAGTTCTTC.

Many counts were recorded for this clonotype. The chain recombines TRBV12-3 or TRBV12-4 with TRBJ1-4, with 11 bases aligning to TRBD1. There are 17 residues in the CDR3. V lost 5 bases, J lost 3 bases, and 8 bases stayed unmatched. This CDR3 is CASSPWTGGASNEKLFF. The CDR3 nucleotides read TGTGCCAGCAGTCCGTGGACAGGGGGCGCTTCTAATGAAAAACTGTTTTTT.

This clonotype was detected many times. The rearrangement joins TRBV7-2 to TRBJ2-5; the match to TRBD2 covers 14 bases. Germline V gene sequence: CDR1 SGHTA, CDR2 FQGNSA. Losses at the gene ends were 5 bases for V and 4 bases for J; bases not matched to a gene: 9. This CDR3 is 17 amino acids long. The CDR3: CASSPQGGTSGRETQYF. In nucleotides, the CDR3 is TGTGCCAGCAGCCCCCAAGGAGGGACTAGCGGGAGAGAGACCCAGTACTTC.

This clonotype was seen at least ten times. This rearrangement joins TRBV11-1 to TRBJ2-3; perhaps TRBD1 as D (5 bases). The CDR3 consists of 15 residues. CDR1 is SGHAT, CDR2 FQDESV, per germline (reference sequence). The V gene lost 6 bases and the J gene lost 0 bases, with 13 bases spanning the gap. CDR3 coding DNA: TGTGCCAGCAGACCCGACAGTACCAGCACAGATACGCAGTATTTT. This codes for CASRPDSTSTDTQYF.

This clonotype was detected many times. The gene calls are TRBV6-1 and TRBJ2-5; 7 nucleotides align to TRBD1. Germline V gene data show CDR1 as MNHNS and CDR2 as SASEGT. CDR3 length equals 15 residues. The ends lost 6 bases at V and 5 bases at J; junction bases unmatched: 12. The CDR3 bases are TGTGCCAGCAGGGAGAACAGGGGTGCGAGGGAGACCCAGTACTTC. Its protein is CASRENRGARETQYF.

For this clonotype: A much bigger clone sits one base away, suggesting this may be a read error. This chain uses TRBV15 with TRBJ2-7; 7 nucleotides match TRBD1. The CDR3 runs 13 residues. The germline CDR1 and CDR2 sequences are LNHNV and YYDKDF (reference sequence). CDR3 sequence: CAPSTRGFYEQYF. The CDR3, as DNA: TGTGCCCCCAGCACCAGGGGGTTCTACGAGCAGTACTTC.

This clonotype was observed a handful of times. This may be a read error: a much more frequent sequence differs by one nucleotide. V gene TRBV12-3 or TRBV12-4 combines with J gene TRBJ1-2; no clear D gene. This CDR3 is 11 amino acids long. The V end lost 2 bases, the J end lost 6 bases, and 4 bases lay between the germline ends. The CDR3 loop is CASSLSHGYTF. The CDR3 bases are TGTGCCAGCAGTTTAAGCCATGGCTACACCTTC.

This clonotype has ten or more counts. This sequence joins TRBV7-7 and TRBJ2-3; D might be TRBD2 (6 bases). The V and J ends lost 2 bases and 5 bases respectively, with 14 bases between them. The CDR3 sequence is 15 residues long. Germline lookup yields CDR1 SSHAT and CDR2 FNYEAQ (reference sequence). In DNA, the CDR3 is TGTGCCAGCAGCTTACACGGGAGAGAGGTAGATACGCAGTATTTT. This sequence encodes CASSLHGREVDTQYF.

This clonotype has ten or more counts. This chain connects TRBV29-1 to TRBJ2-5, with D perhaps given as TRBD1 or TRBD2 (6 bases each). The germline CDR1 and CDR2 sequences are SQVTM and ANQGSEA. V was trimmed by 5 bases and J by 4 bases, leaving 11 bases between them. The CDR3 contains 12 residues. Here the CDR3 reads CSVSGGTETQYF. The CDR3 DNA reads as TGCAGCGTTTCCGGGGGCACAGAGACCCAGTACTTC.

This clonotype was observed a handful of times. V and J are TRBV5-5 and TRBJ1-6; D gene ambiguous. The ends were cut back, 4 bases at V and 13 bases at J, with 9 bases in the middle. CDR3 length equals 11 residues. Looked up from germline, CDR1 is SGHKS and CDR2 is YYEKEE (reference sequence). This chain's CDR3 is CASSETVPLHF. DNA for the CDR3: TGTGCCAGCAGCGAAACCGTTCCCCTCCACTTT.